This entry is about one T cell receptor beta chain. Germline assignment: CDR1 SGDLS and CDR2 YYNGEE. Trimming cost V 0 bases and J 5 bases; bases outside gene matches: 8. The CDR3 has 16 amino acids. Seattle's enrolled individuals joined amid active infection and were then monitored longitudinally. The data are from a study of blood T cell repertoires in COVID-19. Study information: Samples of COVID-19 (acute and convalescent) were obtained from the United States, Italy and Spain.

Authors' methods: Amplification with reference gene primers provided the estimates of nucleated cell counts. The data were produced by immunoSEQ multiplex PCR, yet TCRdb's version contains in-frame clones alone and is incomplete. V and J calls and clone size follow that table, whereas D and trimming were derived from the DNA. The sample holds about 150,000 clones, just under 85% seen once. This TCR was sampled from a woman older than 75 with COVID-19, enrolled during active disease. Specimen: peripheral blood. The V and J genes are TRBV9 and TRBJ2-1; TRBD2 agrees at 7 bases. The CDR3: CASSVDPRGVDNEQFF. The CDR3, as DNA: TGTGCCAGCAGCGTAGATCCTCGGGGGGTGGACAATGAGCAGTTCTTC.